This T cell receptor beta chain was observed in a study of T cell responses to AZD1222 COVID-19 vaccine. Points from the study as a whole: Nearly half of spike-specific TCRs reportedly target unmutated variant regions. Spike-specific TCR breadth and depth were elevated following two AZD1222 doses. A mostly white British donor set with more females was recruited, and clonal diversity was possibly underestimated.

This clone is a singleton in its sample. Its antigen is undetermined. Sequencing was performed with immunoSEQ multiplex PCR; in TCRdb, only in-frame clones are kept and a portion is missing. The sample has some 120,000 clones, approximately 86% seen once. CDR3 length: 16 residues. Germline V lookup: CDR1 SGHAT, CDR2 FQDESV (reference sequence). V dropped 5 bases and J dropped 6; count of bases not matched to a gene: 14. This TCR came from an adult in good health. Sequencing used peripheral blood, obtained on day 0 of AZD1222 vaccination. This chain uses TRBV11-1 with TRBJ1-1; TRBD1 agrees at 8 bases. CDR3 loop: CASSARQGLSYPEAFF. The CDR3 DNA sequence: TGTGCCAGCAGCGCACGACAGGGGTTAAGTTACCCTGAAGCTTTCTTT.